This is a list of T cell receptor beta chains from one sample in a study of cytotoxic CD8 clonotypes in ibrutinib-treated CLL. Assay used: immunoSEQ multiplex PCR; TCRdb lists only in-frame clones, some missing. The table has 130,000 or so clones, approximately 80% seen once. The sequenced sample was PBMCs, obtained after 12 months of ibrutinib treatment. All receptors come from a human donor with chronic lymphocytic leukemia. Each CDR3 is given with its conserved first and last residue. The order of the fields is D gene, V gene, J gene, CDR3 protein. D genes are given only for firm matches.

d_call: .; v_call: TRBV7-6; j_call: TRBJ2-7; cdr3_aa: CASSLSRVTEQYF
d_call: TRBD1; v_call: TRBV6-4; j_call: TRBJ2-2; cdr3_aa: CASSAEGQGAPTRELFF
d_call: TRBD1; v_call: TRBV18; j_call: TRBJ1-5; cdr3_aa: CASSLRQGSFDQPQHF
d_call: .; v_call: TRBV27; j_call: TRBJ2-2; cdr3_aa: CASSDVNTGELFF
d_call: TRBD1; v_call: TRBV28; j_call: TRBJ1-2; cdr3_aa: CASSPHPGQLGGYTF
d_call: TRBD1; v_call: TRBV28; j_call: TRBJ2-1; cdr3_aa: CASSPTGSHYNEQFF
d_call: TRBD1; v_call: TRBV27; j_call: TRBJ1-3; cdr3_aa: CASRNRGTGNTIYF
d_call: .; v_call: TRBV7-9; j_call: TRBJ2-7; cdr3_aa: CASSPSPLEQYF
d_call: .; v_call: TRBV4-1; j_call: TRBJ1-2; cdr3_aa: CASSQDRADGYTF
d_call: .; v_call: TRBV28; j_call: TRBJ1-5; cdr3_aa: CATHASRARQPQHF
d_call: .; v_call: TRBV5-1; j_call: TRBJ2-1; cdr3_aa: CASSFSISYYNEQFF
d_call: TRBD2; v_call: TRBV5-1; j_call: TRBJ2-3; cdr3_aa: CASSLVLQAGGPDTQYF
d_call: TRBD1; v_call: TRBV19; j_call: TRBJ2-7; cdr3_aa: CASSLETGAGSYEQYF
d_call: .; v_call: TRBV27; j_call: TRBJ1-6; cdr3_aa: CASSLDSYRSPLHF
d_call: .; v_call: TRBV9; j_call: TRBJ1-1; cdr3_aa: CASSVEGGTEAFF
d_call: .; v_call: TRBV7-9; j_call: TRBJ2-7; cdr3_aa: CASSWDISYEQYF
d_call: .; v_call: TRBV21-1; j_call: TRBJ2-1; cdr3_aa: CASPRWGPCVYNEQFF